This T cell receptor (beta chain) was identified during a study of radiation and T cells in renal cell carcinoma. Study-wide results and limits: From baseline, blood top tumor clonotypes peaked at 2 weeks post-radiation.

Remarks on this clone: What it recognizes is unknown.

TCRdb's copy holds only in-frame clones and misses some; the assay was immunoSEQ multiplex PCR. The table shows around 94,000 clones, with 75% to 90% occurring only once. As to time point: baseline pretreatment blood. Treatment given: 15 Gy SBRT to primary tumor, nephrectomy 4 weeks later. Blood was sampled at baseline, 2 weeks and 4 weeks after SBRT. The patient's renal cell carcinoma had clear cell pathology. CDR1 and CDR2 (germline): SGHRS, YFSETQ. The CDR3 loop spans 14 amino acids. V was shortened by 0 bases and J by 4 bases, with 10 bases between the two germline ends. Source: blood, taken from a patient whose treatment included radiotherapy and nephrectomy. This sequence originates from a middle-aged man with renal cell carcinoma. The rearrangement joins TRBV5-1 to TRBJ1-2; D is perhaps TRBD1 (5 bases). The CDR3 loop is CASSLAGSLYGYTF. The CDR3 DNA reads TGCGCCAGCAGCTTGGCAGGGTCCCTCTATGGCTACACCTTC.